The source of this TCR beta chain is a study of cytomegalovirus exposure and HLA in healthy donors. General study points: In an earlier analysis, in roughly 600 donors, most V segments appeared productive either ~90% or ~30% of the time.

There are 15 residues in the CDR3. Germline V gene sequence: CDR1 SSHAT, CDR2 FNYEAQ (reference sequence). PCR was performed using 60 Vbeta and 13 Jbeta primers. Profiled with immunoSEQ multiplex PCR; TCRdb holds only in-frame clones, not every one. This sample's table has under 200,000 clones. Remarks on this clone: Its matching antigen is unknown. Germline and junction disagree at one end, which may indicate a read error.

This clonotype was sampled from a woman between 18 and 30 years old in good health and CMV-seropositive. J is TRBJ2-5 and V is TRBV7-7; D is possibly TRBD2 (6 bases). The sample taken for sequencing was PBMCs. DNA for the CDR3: TGTGCTAGCAGCTTGGATTCCGGGACTGAAGAGACCCAGTACTTC. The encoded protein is CASSLDSGTEETQYF. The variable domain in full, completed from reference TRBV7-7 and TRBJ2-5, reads GAGVSQSPRYKVTKRGQDVTLRCDPISSHATLYWYQQALGQGPEFLTYFNYEAQPDKSGLPSDRFSAERPEGSISTLTIQRTEQRDSAMYRCASSLDSGTEETQYFGPGTRLLVL.